The sequence of this T cell receptor beta chain was determined in a study of blood T cell repertoires in COVID-19. Study in general: Sources were T cells, B-cell-depleted T cells, or PBMCs; the material itself was cDNA or gDNA.

Original processing notes: Cell counts per sample came from amplifying reference gene primers. Libraries were prepared by immunoSEQ multiplex PCR; TCRdb keeps only in-frame clonotypes and omits some of them. V and J calls and clone size are those listed in that table; D and trimming were worked out from the DNA. This table holds 200,000 to 250,000 clones, around 84% found once. Sequenced sample: peripheral blood. The TCR sequence derives from a woman in her seventies with active or convalescent COVID-19.

The CDR3 region is CASSLAGAEETQYF. The CDR3 nucleotides read TGTGCCAGCAGCTTAGCGGGGGCAGAAGAGACCCAGTACTTC. The chain links TRBV7-9 to TRBJ2-5, with D possibly TRBD1 on 6 matching bases. Germline assignment: CDR1 SEHNR and CDR2 FQNEAQ (reference sequence). This CDR3 region has 14 residues. V was clipped by 0 bases and J by 3 bases, with 8 bases between them.